The T cell receptor beta chain described here comes from a study of tumor-infiltrating lymphocytes in glioblastoma multiforme. Points from the study as a whole: Only one glioblastoma patient had TCR and mutation analysis.

TCR beta libraries were built from RNA through three nested multiplex PCR rounds using modified ARM-PCR. TCRB cDNA was made from around 0.47 ug total RNA. Each CDR3 protein gets one entry after TCRdb re-called the multiplex PCR reads with MiXCR. The sample holds 15,000 or so distinct CDR3 sequences, roughly 74% seen once. The CDR3 sequence is 12 residues long. Germline lookup yields CDR1 SEHNR and CDR2 FQNEAQ (reference sequence). The trim removed 7 bases at V and 15 bases at J, leaving 11 bases unmatched. In the case of this clonotype: Its target is not known. A much larger clone lies a single base off, so this may be a read error.

The sequencing input was brain tumor tissue. The chain has TRBV7-9 and TRBJ2-1; 8 positions agree with TRBD2. The sequence was collected from a male donor with glioblastoma. CDR3 protein: CASTAGGRVSFF. In nucleotides, the CDR3 is TGTGCCAGCACGGCGGGGGGCAGGGTTTCGTTCTTC.